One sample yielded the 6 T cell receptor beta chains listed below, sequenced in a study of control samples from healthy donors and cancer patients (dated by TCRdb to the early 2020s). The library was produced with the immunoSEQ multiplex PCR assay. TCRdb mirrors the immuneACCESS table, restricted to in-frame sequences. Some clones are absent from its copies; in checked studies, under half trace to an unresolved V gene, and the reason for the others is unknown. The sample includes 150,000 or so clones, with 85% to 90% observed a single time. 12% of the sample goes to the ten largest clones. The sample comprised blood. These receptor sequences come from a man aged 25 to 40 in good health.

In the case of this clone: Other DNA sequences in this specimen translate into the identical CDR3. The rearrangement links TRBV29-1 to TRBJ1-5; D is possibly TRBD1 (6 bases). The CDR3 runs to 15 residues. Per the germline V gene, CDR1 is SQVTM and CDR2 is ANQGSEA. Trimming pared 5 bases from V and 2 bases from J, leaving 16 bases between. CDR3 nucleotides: TGCAGCGTTATACAGGGTGGGGGGGGCAATCAGCCCCAGCATTTT. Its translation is CSVIQGGGGNQPQHF. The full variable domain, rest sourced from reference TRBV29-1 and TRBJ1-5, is SAVISQKPSRDICQRGTSLTIQCQVDSQVTMMFWYRQQPGQSLTLIATANQGSEATYESGFVIDKFPISRPNLTFSTLTVSNMSPEDSSIYLCSVIQGGGGNQPQHFGDGTRLSIL.

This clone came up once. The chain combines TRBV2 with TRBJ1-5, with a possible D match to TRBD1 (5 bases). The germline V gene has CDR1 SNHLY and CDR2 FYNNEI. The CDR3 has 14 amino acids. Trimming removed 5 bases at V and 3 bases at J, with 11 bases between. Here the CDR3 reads CASSHGTFNQPQHF. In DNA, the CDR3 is TGTGCCAGCAGTCACGGGACTTTCAATCAGCCCCAGCATTTT.

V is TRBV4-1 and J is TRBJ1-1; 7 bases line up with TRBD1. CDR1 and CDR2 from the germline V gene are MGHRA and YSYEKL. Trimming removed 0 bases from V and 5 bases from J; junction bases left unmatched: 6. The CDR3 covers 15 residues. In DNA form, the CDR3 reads TGCGCCAGCAGCCAAGAAGGACAGGCAGTGACTGAAGCTTTCTTT. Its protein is CASSQEGQAVTEAFF.

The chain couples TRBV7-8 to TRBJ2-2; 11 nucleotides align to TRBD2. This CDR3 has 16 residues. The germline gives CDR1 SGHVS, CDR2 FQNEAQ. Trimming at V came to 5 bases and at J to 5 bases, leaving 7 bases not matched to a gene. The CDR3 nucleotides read TGTGCCAGCAGCCTGCGACTAGCGGGGAGGACCGGGGAGCTGTTTTTT. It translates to CASSLRLAGRTGELFF. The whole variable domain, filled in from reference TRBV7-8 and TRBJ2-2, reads GAGVSQSPRYKVAKRGQDVALRCDPISGHVSLFWYQQALGQGPEFLTYFQNEAQLDKSGLPSDRFFAERPEGSVSTLKIQRTQQEDSAVYLCASSLRLAGRTGELFFGEGSRLTVL.

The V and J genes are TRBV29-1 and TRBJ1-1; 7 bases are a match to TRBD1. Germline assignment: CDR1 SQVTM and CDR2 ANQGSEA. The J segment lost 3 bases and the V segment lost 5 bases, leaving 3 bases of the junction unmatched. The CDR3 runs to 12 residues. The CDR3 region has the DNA TGCAGCGTTAGCGACAGGGACACTGAAGCTTTCTTT. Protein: CSVSDRDTEAFF.

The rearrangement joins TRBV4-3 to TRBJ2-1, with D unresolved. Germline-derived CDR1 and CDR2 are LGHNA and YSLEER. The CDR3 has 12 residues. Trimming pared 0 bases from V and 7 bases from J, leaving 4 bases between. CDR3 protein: CASSQESNEQFF. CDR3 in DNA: TGCGCCAGCAGCCAAGAAAGTAATGAGCAGTTCTTC.